The entry below gives a single T cell receptor beta chain sequence along with its context. Its antigen remains unidentified. This entry belongs to a study of cytomegalovirus exposure and HLA in healthy donors. Overall study results and limits: The study flagged some 170 TCR beta chains as cytomegalovirus-associated. Confirmation in vitro established that a few CMV-associated chains were specific for CMV antigens.

The repertoire was sequenced with immunoSEQ multiplex PCR; TCRdb's copy has only in-frame clones and lacks some. Here the sample spans 300,000 to 400,000 clones, over 75% being singletons. With 4 bases removed from V and 3 bases from J, the gap between germline ends came to 20 bases. Germline V gene data show CDR1 as SGHDT and CDR2 as YYEEEE. This CDR3 contains 16 residues. The study drew the donors from its roughly 120-subject validation cohort, separate from the roughly 700-subject first cohort. The receptor was derived from a man younger than 40 in good health and CMV-seronegative. This chain links TRBV5-6 with TRBJ2-7; tentatively, D is TRBD2 (5 bases). Sequences were obtained from PBMCs. The CDR3 spells CASSPWAGQVFYEQYF. The CDR3 coding sequence is TGTGCCAGCAGCCCCTGGGCGGGCCAGGTCTTCTACGAGCAGTACTTC.